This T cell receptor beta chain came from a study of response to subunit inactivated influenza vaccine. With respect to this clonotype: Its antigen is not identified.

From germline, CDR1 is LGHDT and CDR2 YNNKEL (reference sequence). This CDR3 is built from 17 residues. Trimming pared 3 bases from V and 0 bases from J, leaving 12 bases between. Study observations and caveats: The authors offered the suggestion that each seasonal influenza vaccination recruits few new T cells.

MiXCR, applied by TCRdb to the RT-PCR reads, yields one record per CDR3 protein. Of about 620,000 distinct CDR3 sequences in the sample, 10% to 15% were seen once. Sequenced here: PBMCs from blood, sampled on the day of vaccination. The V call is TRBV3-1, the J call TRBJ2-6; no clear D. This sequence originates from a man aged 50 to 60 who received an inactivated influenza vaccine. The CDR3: CASSHDIRYSGANVLTF. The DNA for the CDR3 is TGTGCCAGCAGCCATGATATACGTTACTCTGGGGCCAACGTCCTGACTTTC.